The 32 T cell receptor beta chains listed next were all sequenced from one sample in a study of blood T cells in healthy people across ages. A second PCR, run for about 7 to 11 cycles, used a sample-barcoded 5' primer plus a J-beta primer mix. MiXCR, applied by TCRdb to the 5' RACE reads, yields one record per CDR3 protein. The sample records fewer than 2,000,000 distinct CDR3 sequences, roughly two fifths being singletons. The material sequenced was blood. The source is a human donor in good health.

This clonotype appeared a few times. This chain uses TRBV29-1 with TRBJ1-2; 7 positions agree with TRBD1. With V trimmed by 3 bases and J by 4 bases, 5 bases remained unmatched. Per germline, CDR1 SQVTM and CDR2 ANQGSEA. The CDR3 contains 13 residues. As DNA, the CDR3 is TGCAGCGTTGAGAGGGCAGGGGGCTATGGCTACACCTTC. Its translation is CSVERAGGYGYTF.

This clonotype has more than one count but fewer than ten. The chain is built from TRBV7-2 and TRBJ2-7, with D possibly TRBD1 on 5 matching bases. With 5 bases removed from V and 5 bases from J, the gap between germline ends came to 19 bases. CDR3 length equals 15 residues. Germline CDR1 is SGHTA and CDR2 is FQGNSA. The CDR3 protein is CASSPWGRVWDEQYF. The CDR3 DNA reads as TGTGCCAGCAGCCCCTGGGGCCGGGTTTGGGACGAGCAGTACTTC.

V and J are TRBV6-5 and TRBJ1-4; D gene unclear. Germline V gives CDR1 MNHEY, CDR2 SVGAGI. This CDR3 is built from 13 residues. Trimming took 0 bases from V and 12 from J, leaving 11 bases between them. DNA of the CDR3: TGTGCCAGCAGTTACTCGATGGACGGGGAACTGTTTTTT. Translated, it gives CASSYSMDGELFF.

The table lists this clonotype with a few counts. The chain has TRBV7-9 and TRBJ1-2; D gene unclear. The V end lost 5 bases, the J end lost 0 bases, and 19 bases lay between the germline ends. CDR1 SEHNR and CDR2 FQNEAQ come from the germline V gene (reference sequence). This CDR3 is 17 amino acids long. CDR3 sequence: CASSRLGQASTNYGYTF. CDR3 nucleotides: TGTGCCAGCAGCCGACTAGGGCAGGCGTCGACTAACTATGGCTACACCTTC.

A note on this clonotype: Sequence at one end of the junction differs from germline and may be a read error. The rearrangement uses TRBV4-3 and TRBJ2-1; D uncertain. Germline V lookup: CDR1 LGHNA, CDR2 YSLEER. The CDR3 is 17 residues long. The CDR3 region is CAGSQERVVGIGNEQFF. CDR3 coding DNA: TGCGCCGGCAGCCAAGAGCGTGTGGTGGGGATTGGGAATGAGCAGTTCTTC.

This clonotype was seen many times. The rearrangement links TRBV5-1 to TRBJ1-2; no clear D gene. This CDR3 has 13 amino acids. Germline CDR1 is SGHRS and CDR2 is YFSETQ. Trimming removed 2 bases at V and 6 bases at J, with 11 bases between. CDR3 nucleotide sequence: TGCGCCAGCAGCTTAGTCGGGAGGGATGGCTACACCTTC. Its translation is CASSLVGRDGYTF.

Concerning this clonotype itself: One junction end disagrees with the germline gene, perhaps due to a read error. The J gene is TRBJ2-3, the V gene TRBV7-3; 13 nucleotides align to TRBD2. The germline gives CDR1 SGHTA, CDR2 FQGTGA. This CDR3 has 18 amino acids. The CDR3 region is CASSTSGLAGLSTDTLYF. The CDR3 DNA follows: TGTGCCAGCAGCACCTCGGGACTAGCGGGGCTTAGCACAGATACGCTGTATTTT. Full variable domain (rest looked up from reference TRBV7-3 and TRBJ2-3): GAGVSQTPSNKVTEKGKYVELRCDPISGHTALYWYRQSLGQGPEFLIYFQGTGAADDSGLPNDRFFAVRPEGSVSTLKIQRTERGDSAVYLCASSTSGLAGLSTDTLYFGPGTRLTVL.

The chain couples TRBV5-6 to TRBJ2-2; 9 bases line up with TRBD1. Trimming removed 4 bases from V and 4 bases from J; junction bases left unmatched: 11. CDR1 SGHDT and CDR2 YYEEEE come from the germline V gene. This CDR3 has 17 residues. CDR3 coding DNA: TGTGCCAGCAGCGATTACGGACAGGGGTTTTTCACCGGGGAGCTGTTTTTT. As protein: CASSDYGQGFFTGELFF.

This clonotype was observed a handful of times. The chain is built from TRBV4-1 and TRBJ2-7; either TRBD1 or TRBD2 may supply D (5 bases each). V dropped 4 bases and J dropped 3 bases, with 13 bases sitting between them. Germline V gene lookup returns CDR1 MGHRA and CDR2 YSYEKL. CDR3 length: 14 amino acids. The CDR3 nucleotides are TGCGCCAGCAGCCGCGAGGGGCATTTCTACGAGCAGTACTTC. Translating gives CASSREGHFYEQYF.

This clonotype turned up a few times. This chain connects TRBV7-9 to TRBJ1-5, with TRBD1 matching over 7 bases. Germline CDR1 and CDR2: SEHNR and FQNEAQ (reference sequence). The length of the CDR3 is 16 residues. The V and J ends lost 4 bases and 2 bases, in that order; junction bases with no gene match: 8. The CDR3 sequence is CASSSSTGWGNQPQHF. CDR3 bases: TGTGCCAGCAGCTCGTCGACAGGGTGGGGCAATCAGCCCCAGCATTTT.

This clonotype was observed a handful of times. This chain links TRBV20-1 with TRBJ2-1, with a weak D call TRBD1 (6 bases). The V and J ends lost 0 bases and 5 bases respectively, with 14 bases between them. Germline CDR1 DFQATT, CDR2 SNEGSKA (reference sequence). The CDR3 loop spans 15 amino acids. The CDR3 region is CSARDVVGANNEQFF. In DNA form, the CDR3 reads TGCAGTGCTAGAGATGTTGTGGGGGCCAACAATGAGCAGTTCTTC.

This clonotype was picked up a small number of times. The V call is TRBV4-2, the J call TRBJ2-1; D unresolved. The CDR3 has 13 amino acids. The ends were cut back, 1 base at V and 8 bases at J, with 9 bases in the middle. Germline V lookup: CDR1 LGHNA, CDR2 YNFKEQ. The CDR3, as DNA: TGTGCCAGCAGCCAAGCCCGTTTTGATGAGCAGTTCTTC. It encodes CASSQARFDEQFF.

Note on this clonotype: One end of the junction does not line up with germline, which may come from a read error. The chain is built from TRBV28 and TRBJ2-1; D may be TRBD1 (6 bases). The CDR3 contains 14 residues. Per germline, CDR1 MDHEN and CDR2 SYDVKM. The CDR3 nucleotides read TGTACCAGCAGTCATATGGTTACAGGGCGTGAGCAGTTCTTC. Amino acids: CTSSHMVTGREQFF.

J is TRBJ1-2 and V is TRBV24-1; 7 bases are shared with TRBD1. Germline CDR1 is KGHDR and CDR2 is SFDVKD. The junction had 10 bases not matched to a gene; V was cut back by 9 bases and J by 10 bases. The CDR3 is 12 amino acids. The CDR3 DNA sequence: TGTGCCACCTCTTCGACAGGGTTATCCTACACCTTC. Protein product: CATSSTGLSYTF.

The chain is built from TRBV11-2 and TRBJ1-4; the match to TRBD1 covers 8 bases. The ends lost 5 bases at V and 0 bases at J; junction bases unmatched: 14. Germline V gene lookup returns CDR1 SGHAT and CDR2 FQNNGV. This CDR3 region has 19 residues. DNA for the CDR3: TGTGCCAGCAGCCCAATCCCAGGGGGCAATAAAGCAACTAATGAAAAACTGTTTTTT. Protein: CASSPIPGGNKATNEKLFF.

The chain joins TRBV20-1 to TRBJ1-5; D is unresolved. This CDR3 comprises 13 residues. The germline CDR1 and CDR2 sequences are DFQATT and SNEGSKA (reference sequence). Trimming took 3 bases from V and 3 from J, leaving 9 bases between them. The CDR3 DNA follows: TGCAGTGCTAGCGAAGGGATCAATCAGCCCCAGCATTTT. Translating gives CSASEGINQPQHF.

The chain joins TRBV12-3 or TRBV12-4 to TRBJ1-6; possible D gene TRBD1, 5 bases. This CDR3 spans 16 amino acids. The ends were cut back, 7 bases at V and 2 bases at J, with 15 bases in the middle. CDR3 sequence (DNA): TGTGCCAGCAATTTGCGGGGACCGGCCTATAATTCACCCCTCCACTTT. It codes for CASNLRGPAYNSPLHF.

This chain's CDR3 is CASSQVGGGLRNEQFF. CDR3 DNA: TGTGCCAGCAGCCAAGTGGGAGGGGGCCTAAGGAATGAGCAGTTCTTC. The chain has TRBV3-1 and TRBJ2-1; D might be TRBD1 or TRBD2, each matching 7 bases. CDR3 length: 16 residues. The ends were cut back, 1 base at V and 7 bases at J, with 17 bases in the middle. The germline CDR1 and CDR2 sequences are LGHDT and YNNKEL (reference sequence).

The CDR3 coding sequence is TGTGCCAGCAGCTTAATACCAGGAACCTACGAGCAGTACTTC. It yields the protein CASSLIPGTYEQYF. This sequence joins TRBV7-9 and TRBJ2-7; D gene uncertain. Germline V lookup: CDR1 SEHNR, CDR2 FQNEAQ (reference sequence). V was pared by 2 bases and J by 2 bases, with 10 bases between. CDR3 length equals 14 residues.

This clonotype showed up just a few times. The junction departs from the called germline gene at one end, perhaps through a read error. The gene calls are TRBV7-7 and TRBJ2-1; D may be TRBD1 (7 bases). Looked up from germline, CDR1 is SSHAT and CDR2 is FNYEAQ (reference sequence). CDR3 length equals 17 residues. In nucleotides, the CDR3 is TGTGCTAGCAGCTTAGCCCCCCCAGGGGGGACCTACAATGAGCAGTTCTTC. Protein: CASSLAPPGGTYNEQFF.

The V gene is TRBV6-5, the J gene TRBJ1-5; TRBD1 matches 12 bases. The CDR3 is 14 residues long. CDR1 is MNHEY and CDR2 is SVGAGI in the germline V gene. Trimming took 10 bases from V and 6 from J; bases not matched to a gene: 7. CDR3 coding DNA: TGTGCCACCTGGGACAGGGGGCTCGGTCAGCCCCAGCATTTT. Encoded protein: CATWDRGLGQPQHF.

This clonotype has a handful of counts. J is TRBJ1-5 and V is TRBV2; D unclear. There are 14 residues in the CDR3. From germline, CDR1 is SNHLY and CDR2 FYNNEI. With 4 bases removed from V and 7 bases from J, the gap between germline ends came to 14 bases. The CDR3 DNA is TGTGCCAGCAGTGTAGGTCTTTCCAGCCAGCCCCAGCATTTT. Translating it yields CASSVGLSSQPQHF. Combining the CDR3 with reference TRBV2 and TRBJ1-5 gives the whole variable domain EPEVTQTPSHQVTQMGQEVILRCVPISNHLYFYWYRQILGQKVEFLVSFYNNEISEKSEIFDDQFSVERPDGSNFTLKIRSTKLEDSAMYFCASSVGLSSQPQHFGDGTRLSIL.

V and J are TRBV29-1 and TRBJ2-1; D may be TRBD1 (6 bases). Trimming stripped 1 base from V and 8 bases from J, with 12 bases between. Germline V gene data show CDR1 as SQVTM and CDR2 as ANQGSEA. The CDR3 length is 13 residues. CDR3 sequence (DNA): TGCAGCGTTGAAGGACAGGTCGGGGATGAGCAGTTCTTC. Amino acids: CSVEGQVGDEQFF.

On this clonotype itself: One junction end does not reproduce the germline sequence, and a read error may be involved. This chain connects TRBV5-1 to TRBJ2-3, with 10 bases matching TRBD2. Germline loops: CDR1 SGHRS, CDR2 YFSETQ. This CDR3 is 17 amino acids long. The CDR3 here is CVSSLLGLAGAPDTQYF. CDR3 bases: TGCGTCAGCAGCCTTTTGGGCCTAGCGGGGGCCCCAGATACGCAGTATTTT.

The genes are TRBV5-6 and TRBJ1-1; tentative D call: TRBD1 (5 bases). Germline CDR1 and CDR2: SGHDT and YYEEEE. The CDR3 is 14 amino acids. V was cut by 7 bases and J by 0 bases, with 13 bases left in between. CDR3 in amino acids: CASHRGPMNTEAFF. DNA for the CDR3: TGTGCCAGCCATAGGGGCCCGATGAACACTGAAGCTTTCTTT.

A few counts support this clonotype. This sequence joins TRBV5-1 and TRBJ2-2; D might be TRBD1 (6 bases). The CDR3 length is 16 residues. With 4 bases removed from V and 4 bases from J, the gap between germline ends came to 17 bases. The germline gives CDR1 SGHRS, CDR2 YFSETQ. CDR3 sequence: CASSPSGGESTGELFF. The CDR3 DNA follows: TGCGCCAGCAGCCCCAGTGGGGGCGAGAGCACCGGGGAGCTGTTTTTT.

The V and J genes are TRBV10-3 and TRBJ1-4; TRBD1 aligns across 9 bases. The trim removed 3 bases at V and 5 bases at J, leaving 4 bases unmatched. The CDR3 runs 15 residues. Germline CDR1 and CDR2: ENHRY and SYGVKD. Here the CDR3 DNA reads TGTGCCATCAGTGAAGACAGGGGGGAAAATGAAAAACTGTTTTTT. Translating it yields CAISEDRGENEKLFF.

The rearrangement joins TRBV19 to TRBJ2-1; 7 bases agree with TRBD1. This CDR3 contains 16 residues. After removal of 3 bases from V and 0 bases from J, the junction contained 5 bases not matched to a gene. Per the germline V gene, CDR1 is LNHDA and CDR2 is SQIVND (reference sequence). As DNA, the CDR3 is TGTGCCAGTAGTATCGCGGCAGGGGGCTCCTACAATGAGCAGTTCTTC. Its translation: CASSIAAGGSYNEQFF.

This rearrangement joins TRBV4-1 to TRBJ1-2; D remains unclear. Germline loops: CDR1 MGHRA, CDR2 YSYEKL. Trimming left V 0 bases short and J 3 bases short, with 14 bases between. This CDR3 has 16 residues. The CDR3 DNA follows: TGCGCCAGCAGCCAAGATCTTGCCGACCGGTACTATGGCTACACCTTC. Protein product: CASSQDLADRYYGYTF.

The table lists this clonotype with a few counts. The chain uses TRBV29-1 and TRBJ1-2; D might be TRBD1 (6 bases). V was cut by 2 bases and J by 7 bases, with 14 bases left in between. Germline CDR1 SQVTM, CDR2 ANQGSEA. This CDR3 has 13 amino acids. CDR3 DNA: TGCAGCGTTGAATTGGGGGACACTGGTGGCTACACCTTC. Its translation is CSVELGDTGGYTF.

The gene calls are TRBV20-1 and TRBJ1-1; weak D call: TRBD1 (6 bases). The germline CDR1 and CDR2 sequences are DFQATT and SNEGSKA (reference sequence). The CDR3 length is 14 residues. The germline V and J ends were trimmed by 8 bases and 0 bases, with 16 bases remaining between them. CDR3 nucleotide sequence: TGCAGTCTCGGTGGGGGGGCTCTGAACACTGAAGCTTTCTTT. Amino acids: CSLGGGALNTEAFF.

Remarks on this clonotype: A junction boundary mismatches the germline segment, possibly from a read error. The chain couples TRBV12-3 or TRBV12-4 to TRBJ2-2; TRBD1 agrees at 7 bases. The CDR3 extends over 15 amino acids. CDR3 residues: CASRPYRGGTGELFF. CDR3 nucleotides: TGTGCTAGCAGACCCTACAGGGGCGGCACCGGGGAGCTGTTTTTT.